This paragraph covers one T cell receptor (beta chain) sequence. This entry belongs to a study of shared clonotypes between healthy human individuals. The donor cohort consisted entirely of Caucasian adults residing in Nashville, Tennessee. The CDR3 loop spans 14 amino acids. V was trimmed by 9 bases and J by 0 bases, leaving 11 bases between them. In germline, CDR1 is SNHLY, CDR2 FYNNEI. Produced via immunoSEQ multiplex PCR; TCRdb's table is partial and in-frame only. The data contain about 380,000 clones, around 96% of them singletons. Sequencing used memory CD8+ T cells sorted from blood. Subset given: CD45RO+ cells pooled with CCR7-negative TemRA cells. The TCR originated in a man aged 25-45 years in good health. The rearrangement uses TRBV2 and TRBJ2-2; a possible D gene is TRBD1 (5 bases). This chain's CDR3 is CARTVTANTGELFF. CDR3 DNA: TGTGCCAGGACAGTAACAGCGAACACCGGGGAGCTGTTTTTT.